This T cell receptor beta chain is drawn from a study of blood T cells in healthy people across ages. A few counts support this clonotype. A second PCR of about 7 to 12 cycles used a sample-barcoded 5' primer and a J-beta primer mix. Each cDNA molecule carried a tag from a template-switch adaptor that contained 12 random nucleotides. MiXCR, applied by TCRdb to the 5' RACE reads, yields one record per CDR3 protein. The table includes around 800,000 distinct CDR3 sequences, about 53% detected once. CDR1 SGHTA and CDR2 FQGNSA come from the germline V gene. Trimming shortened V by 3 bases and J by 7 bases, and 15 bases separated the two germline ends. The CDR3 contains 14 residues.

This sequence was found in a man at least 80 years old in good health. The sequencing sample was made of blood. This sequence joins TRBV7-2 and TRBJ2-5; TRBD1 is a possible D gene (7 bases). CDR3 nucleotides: TGTGCCAGCAGCTTTGCACAGGGGACTGGGACCCAGTACTTC. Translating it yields CASSFAQGTGTQYF.